This T cell receptor (beta chain) was recovered during a study of T cells in Graves' hyperthyroidism and ophthalmopathy. Findings of the study overall: The model foresaw ophthalmopathy a median approximately 6.3 months prior to onset. Most thyroid clonotypes expanded above 0.001 were also detected in blood.

TCR beta CDR3 regions were amplified from RNA. RT-PCR in the first round (using the HTBI primer set) targeted the TCR CDR3. TCRdb ran MiXCR on the multiplex PCR reads and lists one entry per CDR3 protein. The repertoire holds hundreds of thousands of distinct CDR3 sequences, roughly 22% seen once, with approximately 60% in the top ten. This clonotype was observed many times. Antigen specificity is unknown. The TCR was taken from a man aged 25-45 years with Graves' ophthalmopathy. Material for sequencing was blood.

The CDR3 nucleotides read TGTGCCAGCAGCTCGGGGACAGGACTATATGGCTACACCTTC. Its translation: CASSSGTGLYGYTF. V gene TRBV3-1 combines with J gene TRBJ1-2; 8 nucleotides agree with TRBD1. Germline V gene lookup returns CDR1 LGHDT and CDR2 YNNKEL (reference sequence). CDR3 length: 14 residues. V shed 5 bases, J shed 5 bases, and the junction held 7 bases outside the gene matches.